Below, 24 T cell receptor beta chains from the same sample are listed, as sequenced in a study of blood T cell repertoires in COVID-19. Measured with immunoSEQ multiplex PCR; TCRdb has only the in-frame clones, and not every one. The sample yields over 250,000 clones, around 89% seen once. Material: PBMCs or T cells enriched from blood (not recorded which). These receptors all come from a woman in her 50s who had recovered from COVID-19.

The chain links TRBV7-9 to TRBJ2-7, with D possibly matching TRBD1 (5 bases). This CDR3 is 13 amino acids long. The germline V gene has CDR1 SEHNR and CDR2 FQNEAQ (reference sequence). Trimming removed 2 bases at V and 5 bases at J, with 10 bases between. For the CDR3, the DNA is TGTGCCAGCAGCTTATTAGGGGCCGACGAGCAGTACTTC. Translating gives CASSLLGADEQYF.

The chain employs TRBV4-1 and TRBJ2-7; 8 bases are a match to TRBD2. V lost 0 bases, J lost 3 bases, and 4 bases stayed unmatched. Germline V CDR1 and CDR2: MGHRA, YSYEKL. The CDR3 extends over 15 amino acids. The CDR3 loop reads CASSQDPAGVYEQYF. CDR3 coding DNA: TGCGCCAGCAGCCAAGACCCAGCGGGAGTCTACGAGCAGTACTTC.

This clone was detected a few times. The rearrangement uses TRBV7-3 and TRBJ2-2; TRBD1 matches at 10 bases. Germline V gene lookup returns CDR1 SGHTA and CDR2 FQGTGA. The junction had 2 bases not matched to a gene; V was cut back by 8 bases and J by 2 bases. The CDR3 length is 14 residues. The CDR3 DNA sequence: TGTGCCAGCCGGACAGGGGGTAACACCGGGGAGCTGTTTTTT. It yields the protein CASRTGGNTGELFF.

The chain recombines TRBV19 with TRBJ2-7; possible D gene TRBD1, 7 bases. Germline CDR1 and CDR2: LNHDA and SQIVND (reference sequence). The CDR3 loop spans 15 amino acids. Trimming removed 6 bases from V and 4 bases from J, with 19 bases in between. The CDR3 spells CASSSGGTDPYEQYF. CDR3 coding DNA: TGTGCCAGTAGCTCTGGGGGGACAGACCCTTACGAGCAGTACTTC.

This clone was observed a single time. The chain couples TRBV24-1 to TRBJ1-4; the D is unclear. Trimming removed 5 bases at V and 4 bases at J, with 10 bases between. CDR1 is KGHDR and CDR2 is SFDVKD in the germline V gene. CDR3 size: 14 residues. CDR3 coding DNA: TGTGCCACCAGTGCGGGGATGGATAATGAAAAACTGTTTTTT. This codes for CATSAGMDNEKLFF.

The sample holds one count of this clone. The V call is TRBV11-2, the J call TRBJ2-1, with 7 bases aligning to TRBD2. CDR3 length: 16 amino acids. Germline lookup yields CDR1 SGHAT and CDR2 FQNNGV. J lost 10 bases, V lost 5 bases, and 17 bases had no gene match. The CDR3 here is CASSPSGVNGRTEQFF. In DNA form, the CDR3 reads TGTGCCAGCAGCCCCTCTGGGGTTAACGGGAGGACAGAGCAGTTCTTC.

V gene TRBV21-1 combines with J gene TRBJ2-1; the table gives TRBD1 as D, unverified against the DNA. TRBV21-1 is annotated as a pseudogene. The CDR3 sequence is 16 residues long. CDR3 bases: TGTGCCAGCAGCAAAGCGCCGGGACAGGGGTTCCATGAGCAGTTCTTC. Translated, it gives CASSKAPGQGFHEQFF.

The genes are TRBV2 and TRBJ1-5; 7 bases are a match to TRBD1. Germline assignment: CDR1 SNHLY and CDR2 FYNNEI. CDR3 size: 15 residues. The V and J ends lost 3 bases and 1 base, in that order; junction bases with no gene match: 3. In DNA, the CDR3 is TGTGCCAGCAGTGAGCTCAGGGGGAGCAATCAGCCCCAGCATTTT. Its protein is CASSELRGSNQPQHF.

The rearrangement uses TRBV6-4 and TRBJ1-5; 7 bases map to TRBD1. The CDR3 extends over 15 amino acids. In germline, CDR1 is MRHNA, CDR2 SNTAGT. Germline trimming cut 6 bases from V and 5 bases from J; bases unmatched to any gene: 10. CDR3 DNA sequence: TGTGCCAGCAGAGCGACAGGGTCGGGGGATCAGCCCCAGCATTTT. It yields the protein CASRATGSGDQPQHF.

CDR3 nucleotides: TGTGCCTGGAGTGTACGGGGCGGGAGAAATAAGAATGAGCAGTTCTTC. Encoded protein: CAWSVRGGRNKNEQFF. V and J are TRBV30 and TRBJ2-1, with 7 bases identical to TRBD2. Germline V gene sequence: CDR1 GTSNPN, CDR2 SVGIG (reference sequence). The V and J ends lost 0 bases and 7 bases, in that order; junction bases with no gene match: 12. The CDR3 has 16 amino acids. The complete variable domain, with remaining parts taken from reference TRBV30 and TRBJ2-1, reads SQTIHQWPATLVQPVGSPLSLECTVEGTSNPNLYWYRQAAGRGLQLLFYSVGIGQISSEVPQNLSASRPQDRQFILSSKKLLLSDSGFYLCAWSVRGGRNKNEQFFGPGTRLTVL.

This chain connects TRBV27 to TRBJ1-4; 10 bases are shared with TRBD1. In germline, CDR1 is MNHEY, CDR2 SMNVEV (reference sequence). There are 16 residues in the CDR3. V lost 0 bases to trimming and J lost 7 bases; unmatched junction nucleotides: 5. Here the CDR3 reads CASSLSFDRGREKLFF. CDR3 DNA: TGTGCCAGCAGTTTATCCTTCGACAGGGGGCGTGAAAAACTGTTTTTT.

The CDR3 DNA follows: TGTGCCAGCAGCCGTACAACTAGCGGGAGTCCTCGTGAGCAGTACTTC. Translating gives CASSRTTSGSPREQYF. The rearrangement uses TRBV5-4 and TRBJ2-7, with TRBD2 identical over 11 bases. V shed 4 bases and J 7 bases; nucleotides not matched to a gene: 13. Looked up from germline, CDR1 is SGHNT and CDR2 is YYREEE (reference sequence). This CDR3 is 16 amino acids long.

The gene calls are TRBV6-5 and TRBJ2-1; perhaps TRBD2 as D (5 bases). Germline loops: CDR1 MNHEY, CDR2 SVGAGI. CDR3 length: 15 residues. The ends were cut back, 1 base at V and 7 bases at J, with 14 bases in the middle. CDR3 amino acids: CASSYLGLARNEQFF. CDR3 bases: TGTGCCAGCAGTTACTTAGGTCTAGCACGGAATGAGCAGTTCTTC.

The sample holds one count of this clone. The V gene is TRBV5-4, the J gene TRBJ2-6; tentatively, D is TRBD2 (6 bases). The germline V gene has CDR1 SGHNT and CDR2 YYREEE (reference sequence). This CDR3 region has 16 residues. The V gene lost 4 bases and the J gene lost 4 bases, with 15 bases spanning the gap. The CDR3, as DNA: TGTGCCAGCAGCCGGGACGGGGCGGGAGGGGCCAACGTCCTGACTTTC. Encoded protein: CASSRDGAGGANVLTF.

The chain combines TRBV2 with TRBJ1-6; possibly TRBD1 for D (6 bases). Trimming took off 6 bases at V and 7 bases at J, with 13 bases between the two ends. The germline CDR1 and CDR2 sequences are SNHLY and FYNNEI. This CDR3 comprises 14 residues. CDR3 loop: CASRMDSYNSPLHF. DNA of the CDR3: TGTGCCAGCAGGATGGACAGCTACAATTCACCCCTCCACTTT.

V gene TRBV20-1 combines with J gene TRBJ2-7, with a tentative D call TRBD2 (6 bases). The germline CDR1 and CDR2 sequences are DFQATT and SNEGSKA (reference sequence). The CDR3 has 15 residues. V was trimmed by 3 bases and J by 4 bases, leaving 19 bases between them. The CDR3 nucleotides read TGCAGTGCTAGTTTTGGGAACCGGGGAGGTTACGAGCAGTACTTC. Translating gives CSASFGNRGGYEQYF.

This chain connects TRBV3-1 (or the pseudogene TRBV3-2) to TRBJ1-2; TRBD1 might be the D (6 bases). V lost 3 bases to trimming and J lost 4 bases, with 12 bases between them. This CDR3 comprises 14 residues. Germline CDR1 LGHDT, CDR2 YNNKEL (reference sequence). DNA for the CDR3: TGTGCCAGCAGCCAGAGCAGGGGCTCCTATGGCTACACCTTC. Residues: CASSQSRGSYGYTF.

The V gene is TRBV28, the J gene TRBJ1-2; 7 positions agree with TRBD1. CDR3 length: 14 residues. V dropped 6 bases and J dropped 3; count of bases not matched to a gene: 7. The germline gives CDR1 MDHEN, CDR2 SYDVKM. The chain's CDR3 is CASRTGAPDYGYTF. In DNA form, the CDR3 reads TGTGCCAGCAGAACAGGGGCGCCGGACTATGGCTACACCTTC.

CDR3 region: CASSRTDRPNTEAFF. CDR3 in DNA: TGTGCCAGCAGCCGAACGGACAGACCGAACACTGAAGCTTTCTTT. This rearrangement joins TRBV4-2 to TRBJ1-1, with D tentatively TRBD1 (6 bases). Germline V gene sequence: CDR1 LGHNA, CDR2 YNFKEQ. The CDR3 spans 15 residues. Trimming took off 4 bases at V and 1 base at J, with 13 bases between the two ends.

This clone was picked up one time. The chain carries TRBV11-2 and TRBJ2-1, with D tentatively TRBD1 (6 bases). The CDR3 covers 13 residues. V lost 4 bases, J lost 9 bases, and 13 bases lay in between. CDR1 and CDR2 from the germline V gene are SGHAT and FQNNGV. The CDR3 DNA follows: TGTGCCAGCAGCTCACCTCAGGGGCCTGAGCAGTTCTTC. This encodes CASSSPQGPEQFF.

The chain combines TRBV5-1 with TRBJ1-2, with no clear D. V lost 4 bases and J 4 bases, leaving 20 bases between the germline ends. Per germline, CDR1 SGHRS and CDR2 YFSETQ. The CDR3 contains 16 residues. CDR3 sequence reads: CASSSNSALGGYGYTF. The CDR3 coding sequence is TGCGCCAGCAGCAGTAATAGCGCCCTGGGCGGCTATGGCTACACCTTC.

The chain joins TRBV19 to TRBJ2-6; TRBD1 might be the D (6 bases). CDR3 length: 17 amino acids. CDR1 LNHDA and CDR2 SQIVND come from the germline V gene (reference sequence). Trimming shortened V by 5 bases and J by 0 bases, and 14 bases separated the two germline ends. The CDR3 reads CASSQDSQSSGANVLTF. Here the CDR3 DNA reads TGTGCCAGTAGTCAGGACAGTCAGAGCTCTGGGGCCAACGTCCTGACTTTC.

The rearrangement joins TRBV11-2 to TRBJ2-3; 13 bases line up with TRBD2. Germline V lookup: CDR1 SGHAT, CDR2 FQNNGV. After removal of 6 bases from V and 0 bases from J, the junction contained 3 bases not matched to a gene. The CDR3 has 16 amino acids. The CDR3 region is CASSRGLAGSTDTQYF. The CDR3 nucleotides are TGTGCCAGCAGTCGGGGACTAGCGGGAAGCACAGATACGCAGTATTTT.

V usage is TRBV7-3 and J usage is TRBJ2-2; D gene uncertain. Trimming cost V 3 bases and J 2 bases, with 10 bases left between them. The CDR3 is 15 residues long. Germline V gives CDR1 SGHTA, CDR2 FQGTGA. The CDR3 coding sequence is TGTGCCAGCAGCTTTATGGGCACCAACACCGGGGAGCTGTTTTTT. It codes for CASSFMGTNTGELFF.